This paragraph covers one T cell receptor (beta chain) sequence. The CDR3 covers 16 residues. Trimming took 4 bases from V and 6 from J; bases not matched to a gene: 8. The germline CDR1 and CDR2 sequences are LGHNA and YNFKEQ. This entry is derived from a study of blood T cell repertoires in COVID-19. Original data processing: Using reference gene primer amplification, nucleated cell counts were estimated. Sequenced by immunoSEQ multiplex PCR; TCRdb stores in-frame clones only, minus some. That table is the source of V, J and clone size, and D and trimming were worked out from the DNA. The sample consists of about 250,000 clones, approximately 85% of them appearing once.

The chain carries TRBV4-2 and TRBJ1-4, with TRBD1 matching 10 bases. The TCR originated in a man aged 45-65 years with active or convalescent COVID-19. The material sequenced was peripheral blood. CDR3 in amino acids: CASSPGTGVIDEKLFF. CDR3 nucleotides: TGTGCCAGCAGCCCCGGGACAGGGGTTATTGATGAAAAACTGTTTTTT.